These T cell receptor beta chains were read from a single sample in a study of PD-1 blockade in classical Hodgkin lymphoma. Measured with immunoSEQ multiplex PCR; TCRdb has only the in-frame clones, and not every one. The repertoire has some 49,000 clones, approximately 90% of them found once; the top ten carry nearly 5%. Input material: peripheral blood mononuclear cells (PBMCs). These receptors were collected from a human donor with classical Hodgkin lymphoma. Both conserved end residues are part of each CDR3. Each record gives: J gene, D gene, clone size, V gene, CDR3 protein, CDR3 DNA. D genes are given only for firm matches. Rows may omit the clone size; those that give it use once, few, many or a size class.

>TRBJ2-7|TRBD1|-|TRBV29-1
CSVSTGGYEQYF
TGCAGCGTATCGACAGGGGGCTACGAGCAGTACTTC
>TRBJ2-1|-|-|TRBV27
CASSFYRDLNEQFF
TGTGCCAGCAGTTTCTACAGGGACCTCAATGAGCAGTTCTTC
>TRBJ2-1|-|-|TRBV6-5
CASRGQLHNEQFF
TGTGCCAGCAGAGGACAGCTTCACAATGAGCAGTTCTTC
>TRBJ1-1|-|-|TRBV6-1
CASSEFRGGIEAFF
TGTGCCAGCAGTGAATTCCGGGGCGGAATTGAAGCTTTCTTT
>TRBJ1-3|-|-|TRBV6-5
CASSYSGGTGNTIYF
TGTGCCAGCAGTTACTCAGGGGGAACTGGAAACACCATATATTTT
>TRBJ1-2|-|-|TRBV5-1
CASSPNQGINYGYTF
TGCGCCAGCAGCCCGAACCAGGGAATCAACTATGGCTACACCTTC
>TRBJ2-5|-|once|TRBV28
CASSLAGYQETQYF
TGTGCCAGCAGTCTTGCCGGGTACCAAGAGACCCAGTACTTC
>TRBJ2-1|TRBD2|-|TRBV5-4
CASSPDSGNSNEQFF
TGTGCCAGCAGCCCCGATAGCGGGAATAGCAATGAGCAGTTCTTC
>TRBJ2-2|TRBD2|-|TRBV2
CATQKRESYTGELFF
TGTGCCACTCAAAAGCGGGAGTCGTACACCGGGGAGCTGTTTTTT
>TRBJ1-1|-|-|TRBV7-6
CASSFAKNTEAFF
TGTGCCAGCAGCTTTGCGAAGAACACTGAAGCTTTCTTT
>TRBJ2-3|-|-|TRBV2
CASRDPRLGGTDTQYF
TGTGCCAGCAGGGATCCCCGACTAGGCGGCACAGATACGCAGTATTTT